A selection of T cell receptor beta chains follows, all from one sample in a study of early T cells in non-severe SARS-CoV-2 infection. TCRdb passed the 5' RACE reads through MiXCR, listing each CDR3 protein once. This sample has 40,000 or so distinct CDR3 sequences, with 7.5% to 9% found just once. Sequenced here: whole blood, sampled at baseline. Every receptor here comes from an adult who was a healthcare worker with PCR-confirmed SARS-CoV-2 infection or an uninfected control (not recorded which). The CDR3 runs from the conserved cysteine through the conserved F or W. The D gene is left open where the match is weak. Size values are once, few and many counts, or a class for expanded clones, and some rows have none.

V,D,size,J,CDR3,DNA
TRBV4-2,-,-,TRBJ2-7,CASSTTGTGSYEQYF,TGTGCCAGCAGCACGACCGGGACGGGCTCCTACGAGCAGTACTTC
TRBV5-1,-,-,TRBJ2-7,CASCIGDGSTYEQYF,TGCGCCAGCTGTATTGGTGACGGATCCACCTACGAGCAGTACTTC
TRBV12-3/TRBV12-4,TRBD1,many,TRBJ2-3,CASSFRTGGTDTQYF,TGTGCCAGCAGTTTTAGGACAGGGGGCACAGATACGCAGTATTTT
TRBV6-1,-,many,TRBJ1-1,CASRAVVSEAFF,TGTGCCAGCAGGGCGGTTGTGAGTGAAGCTTTCTTT
TRBV7-2,TRBD1,many,TRBJ2-5,CASSLRRDRAETQYF,TGTGCCAGCAGCCTCAGACGGGACAGAGCAGAGACCCAGTACTTC
TRBV19,-,-,TRBJ1-3,CASSSWGLRNTIYF,TGTGCCAGTAGTAGTTGGGGACTGCGAAACACCATATATTTT
TRBV20-1,-,few,TRBJ2-5,CSARDEWTQETQYF,TGCAGTGCTAGAGATGAATGGACACAAGAGACCCAGTACTTC
TRBV4-3,-,few,TRBJ2-7,CASSQEAAGRYEQYF,TGCGCCAGCAGCCAAGAAGCAGCCGGACGCTACGAGCAGTACTTC
TRBV6-6,-,-,TRBJ2-3,CASNAFGGPDTQYF,TGTGCCAGCAACGCTTTTGGGGGGCCAGATACGCAGTATTTT
TRBV18,-,-,TRBJ2-5,CASSLMGQETQYF,TGTGCCAGCTCACTCATGGGCCAAGAGACCCAGTACTTC
TRBV29-1,TRBD1,many,TRBJ2-6,CSVASGGPAGANVLTF,TGCAGCGTAGCCTCAGGGGGCCCAGCTGGGGCCAACGTCCTGACTTTC
TRBV11-2,-,many,TRBJ1-3,CASSPPLSGNTIYF,TGTGCCAGCAGCCCCCCCCTCTCTGGAAACACCATATATTTT
TRBV12-3/TRBV12-4,-,many,TRBJ2-7,CASRDGGGRLAEQYF,TGTGCCAGCAGGGACGGAGGGGGCCGGTTAGCCGAGCAGTACTTC
TRBV6-1,-,-,TRBJ2-1,CASSQGTREAREQFF,TGTGCCAGCAGCCAAGGGACAAGGGAGGCCCGTGAGCAGTTCTTC
TRBV7-6,-,many,TRBJ2-2,CASSPRDTGELFF,TGTGCCAGCAGCCCCAGGGACACCGGGGAGCTGTTTTTT
TRBV7-2,-,-,TRBJ2-5,CASSVSSSQETQYF,TGTGCCAGCAGCGTATCGAGCTCACAAGAGACCCAGTACTTC
TRBV7-2,TRBD2,-,TRBJ2-1,CASSLGGSSSYNEQFF,TGTGCCAGCAGCTTGGGCGGGAGTAGCTCCTACAATGAGCAGTTCTTC
TRBV20-1,-,many,TRBJ2-5,CSAILIPGRTQYF,TGCAGTGCTATCCTTATCCCGGGTAGGACCCAGTACTTC
TRBV19,-,-,TRBJ1-5,CASWGGYGNQPQHF,TGTGCCAGTTGGGGAGGGTATGGCAATCAGCCCCAGCATTTT
TRBV4-3,TRBD1,-,TRBJ2-3,CASSWTGGGTDTQYF,TGCGCCAGCAGCTGGACAGGGGGCGGCACAGATACGCAGTATTTT
TRBV9,-,many,TRBJ2-5,CASSPRPVFGETQYF,TGTGCCAGCAGCCCCCGGCCGGTATTCGGAGAGACCCAGTACTTC
TRBV19,-,many,TRBJ1-5,CASNDRGVRYQPQHF,TGTGCCAGTAATGATCGGGGGGTTCGTTATCAGCCCCAGCATTTT
TRBV5-5,TRBD1,-,TRBJ2-2,CASSYGQGPQTGELFF,TGTGCCAGCAGCTACGGACAGGGTCCCCAAACCGGGGAGCTGTTTTTT
TRBV12-3/TRBV12-4,-,many,TRBJ2-7,CASSLGIGLGYEQYF,TGTGCCAGCAGTTTAGGGATAGGGTTAGGCTACGAGCAGTACTTC
TRBV2,TRBD2,many,TRBJ2-2,CASSYPMGGSQRELFF,TGTGCCAGCAGCTACCCCATGGGGGGGTCACAACGGGAGCTGTTTTTT
TRBV2,-,-,TRBJ2-1,CASREGGTEQFF,TGTGCCAGCAGAGAGGGGGGGACTGAGCAGTTCTTC
TRBV4-2,-,many,TRBJ1-2,CASSPEQGDYGYTF,TGTGCCAGCAGCCCAGAACAGGGAGACTATGGCTACACCTTC
TRBV4-3,-,-,TRBJ1-1,CASSQDVSMNTEAFF,TGCGCCAGCAGCCAAGATGTCAGTATGAACACTGAAGCTTTCTTT
TRBV11-2,-,many,TRBJ2-3,CASSSVGGTQYF,TGTGCCAGCAGCTCCGTGGGCGGTACGCAGTATTTT
TRBV11-2,-,few,TRBJ2-7,CASSLPGAYEQYF,TGTGCCAGCAGCTTACCAGGGGCCTACGAGCAGTACTTC
TRBV5-1,-,many,TRBJ2-7,CASSLEPGETYEQYF,TGCGCCAGCAGCTTGGAACCAGGGGAGACCTACGAGCAGTACTTC
TRBV12-3/TRBV12-4,-,-,TRBJ2-1,CASSSYREKYNEQFF,TGTGCCAGCAGTTCCTACAGGGAAAAGTACAATGAGCAGTTCTTC
TRBV30,-,many,TRBJ1-5,CAWSRDSNQPQHF,TGTGCCTGGAGTCGGGACAGCAATCAGCCCCAGCATTTT
TRBV20-1,-,many,TRBJ2-7,CSARRAPLREQYF,TGCAGTGCTAGACGCGCCCCCCTTAGGGAGCAGTACTTC
TRBV20-1,-,few,TRBJ2-7,CSAREGDYEQYF,TGCAGTGCTAGAGAAGGCGATTACGAGCAGTACTTC
TRBV7-9,TRBD1,-,TRBJ2-2,CASSSTGDNTGELFF,TGTGCCAGCAGCTCGACAGGGGATAACACCGGGGAGCTGTTTTTT
TRBV20-1,-,few,TRBJ1-1,CSAREGGRGTEAFF,TGCAGTGCTAGAGAGGGAGGGAGGGGTACTGAAGCTTTCTTT
TRBV4-1,-,-,TRBJ1-1,CASSQAEGRNTEAFF,TGCGCCAGCAGCCAAGCGGAGGGGCGGAACACTGAAGCTTTCTTT
TRBV6-5,TRBD1,many,TRBJ1-1,CASTPGQGLNTEAFF,TGTGCCAGCACCCCCGGACAGGGCCTGAACACTGAAGCTTTCTTT
TRBV30,-,-,TRBJ1-6,CAWAAGCSPLHF,TGTGCCTGGGCTGCTGGGTGTTCACCCCTCCACTTT